These 5 T cell receptor beta chains share one sample of origin, sequenced in a study of blood T cell repertoires in COVID-19. TCRdb keeps only in-frame clones here, not all; method: immunoSEQ multiplex PCR. The data show about 310,000 clones, 75% to 90% seen once. The sample taken for sequencing was peripheral blood. The receptors here all came from a man younger than 35 with active or convalescent COVID-19.

The CDR3 DNA is TGTGCCAGCAGCCAATCTCGGGTGGTCGGGGAGCTGTTTTTT. Residues: CASSQSRVVGELFF. The chain links TRBV3-1 (or the pseudogene TRBV3-2) to TRBJ2-2; no definite D call. From germline, CDR1 is LGHDT and CDR2 YNNKEL (reference sequence). CDR3 length: 14 amino acids. V gave up 2 bases and J gave up 7 bases, with 11 bases separating them.

Only one count was recorded for this clone. The chain employs TRBV5-5 and TRBJ1-3, with unresolved D. Germline CDR1 is SGHKS and CDR2 is YYEKEE (reference sequence). Trimming removed 0 bases from V and 3 bases from J, with 16 bases in between. This CDR3 contains 17 residues. In nucleotides, the CDR3 is TGTGCCAGCAGCTTGGTGACGTCCGGGAATTTTGGAAACACCATATATTTT. This sequence encodes CASSLVTSGNFGNTIYF.

With respect to this clone: At one boundary the junction diverges from the germline segment, which might be a read error. This chain joins TRBV7-9 and TRBJ1-1; D may be TRBD1 (5 bases). From germline, CDR1 is SEHNR and CDR2 FQNEAQ (reference sequence). The CDR3 is made up of 13 amino acids. Written as DNA, the CDR3 is TGTGCCAGCACCCCCGGGGGGAACACTGAAACTTTCTTT. Its translation: CASTPGGNTETFF.

The CDR3 region has the DNA TGCAGCGGACGACGGGACAGCACCTACAATGAGCAGTTCTTC. It codes for CSGRRDSTYNEQFF. V is TRBV29-1 and J is TRBJ2-1, with 7 bases that match TRBD1. V shed 7 bases and J 2 bases; nucleotides not matched to a gene: 8. The germline CDR1 and CDR2 sequences are SQVTM and ANQGSEA. This CDR3 is built from 14 residues.

The rearrangement links TRBV27 to TRBJ2-5, with 8 bases aligning to TRBD1. In germline, CDR1 is MNHEY, CDR2 SMNVEV (reference sequence). V dropped 3 bases and J dropped 4; count of bases not matched to a gene: 7. The CDR3 length is 15 residues. The CDR3 sequence: CASSLSRGRGETQYF. CDR3 coding DNA: TGTGCCAGCAGTTTGAGCAGGGGGCGTGGAGAGACCCAGTACTTC.